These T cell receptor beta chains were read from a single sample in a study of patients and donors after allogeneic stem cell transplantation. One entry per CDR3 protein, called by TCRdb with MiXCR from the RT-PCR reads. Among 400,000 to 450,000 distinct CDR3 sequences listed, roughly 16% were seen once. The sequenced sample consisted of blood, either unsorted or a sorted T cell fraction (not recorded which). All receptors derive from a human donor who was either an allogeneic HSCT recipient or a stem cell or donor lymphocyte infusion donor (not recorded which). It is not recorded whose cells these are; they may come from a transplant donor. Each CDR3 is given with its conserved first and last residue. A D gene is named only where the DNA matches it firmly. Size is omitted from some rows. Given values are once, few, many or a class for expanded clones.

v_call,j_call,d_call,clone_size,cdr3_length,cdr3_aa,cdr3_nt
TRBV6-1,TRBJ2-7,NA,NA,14,CASSERYVPYEQYF,TGTGCCAGCAGTGAAAGATACGTCCCCTACGAGCAGTACTTC
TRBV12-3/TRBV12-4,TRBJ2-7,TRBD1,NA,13,CASGDRVSYEQYF,TGTGCCAGCGGGGACAGGGTCTCCTACGAGCAGTACTTC
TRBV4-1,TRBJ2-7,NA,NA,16,CASSQPFLTRSYEQYF,TGCGCCAGCAGCCAACCCTTTTTAACCCGTTCCTACGAGCAGTACTTC
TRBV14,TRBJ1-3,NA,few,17,CASSQIGTSPSGNTIYF,TGTGCCAGCAGCCAGATCGGGACATCCCCCTCTGGAAACACCATATATTTT
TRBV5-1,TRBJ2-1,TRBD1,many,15,CASSPGQGAHNEQFF,TGCGCCAGCAGTCCTGGACAGGGGGCTCACAATGAGCAGTTCTTC
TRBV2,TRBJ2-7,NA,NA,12,CASTGLSYEQYF,TGTGCCAGCACTGGGCTTTCCTACGAGCAGTACTTC
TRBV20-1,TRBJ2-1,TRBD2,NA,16,CSARDRVSGRYNEQFF,TGCAGTGCTAGAGATCGCGTTAGCGGGAGGTACAATGAGCAGTTCTTC
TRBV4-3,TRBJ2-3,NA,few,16,CASSQIRGSRTDTQYF,TGCGCCAGCAGCCAGATACGGGGGTCTCGCACAGATACGCAGTATTTT
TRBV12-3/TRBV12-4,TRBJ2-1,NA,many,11,CASSKQNEQFF,TGTGCCAGCAGTAAGCAGAATGAGCAGTTCTTC
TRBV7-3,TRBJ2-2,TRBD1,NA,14,CASSTGQGPGELFF,TGTGCCAGCAGCACGGGACAGGGGCCCGGGGAGCTGTTTTTT
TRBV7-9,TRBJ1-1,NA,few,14,CASSRRGHGTEAFF,TGTGCCAGCAGCAGACGGGGCCATGGCACTGAAGCTTTCTTT
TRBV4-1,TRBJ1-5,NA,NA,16,CASSHPAGAGGQPQHF,TGCGCCAGCAGCCACCCCGCCGGGGCCGGAGGTCAGCCCCAGCATTTT
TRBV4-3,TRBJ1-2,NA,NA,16,CASSQDNRQNPYGYTF,TGCGCCAGCAGCCAAGACAACAGACAGAACCCCTATGGCTACACCTTC
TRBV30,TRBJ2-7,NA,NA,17,CAWNRDPQREWPYEQYF,TGTGCCTGGAACAGGGACCCCCAAAGAGAATGGCCTTATGAGCAGTACTTC
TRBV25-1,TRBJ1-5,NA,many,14,CASSAMRQKQPQHF,TGTGCCAGCAGTGCTATGAGGCAGAAACAGCCCCAGCATTTT
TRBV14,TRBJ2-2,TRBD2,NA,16,CASSQTASGGTGELFF,TGTGCCAGCAGCCAAACTGCTAGCGGAGGAACCGGGGAGCTGTTTTTT
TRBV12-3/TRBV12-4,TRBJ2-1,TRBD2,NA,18,CASRGLAGFPQTYNEQCF,TGTGCCAGCAGGGGGCTAGCGGGATTTCCCCAGACCTACAATGAGCAGTGCTTC
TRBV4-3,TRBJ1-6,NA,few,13,CASRWGYNSPLHF,TGCGCCAGCAGGTGGGGGTATAATTCACCCCTCCACTTT
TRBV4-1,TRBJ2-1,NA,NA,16,CASSLMPSVRASEQFF,TGCGCCAGCAGCCTCATGCCTAGTGTACGAGCGTCTGAGCAGTTCTTC
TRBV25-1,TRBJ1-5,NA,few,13,CASSGTASEPQHF,TGTGCCAGCAGTGGGACAGCTTCGGAGCCCCAGCATTTT
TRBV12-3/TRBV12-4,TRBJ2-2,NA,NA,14,CASSTRVNTGELFF,TGTGCCAGCAGTACCAGGGTAAACACCGGGGAGCTGTTTTTT
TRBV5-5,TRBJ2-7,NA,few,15,CASSLEPPGSYEQYF,TGTGCCAGCAGCTTGGAACCGCCGGGCTCCTACGAGCAGTACTTC
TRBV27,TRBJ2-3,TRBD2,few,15,CASTPLRGGIDTQYF,TGTGCCAGCACCCCTCTGCGGGGGGGAATAGATACGCAGTATTTT
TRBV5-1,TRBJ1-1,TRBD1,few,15,CASSSGQGAMAEAFF,TGCGCCAGCAGCTCGGGACAGGGGGCGATGGCTGAAGCTTTCTTT
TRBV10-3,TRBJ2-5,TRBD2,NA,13,CAITPGGKETQYF,TGTGCCATCACCCCGGGGGGGAAAGAGACCCAGTACTTC
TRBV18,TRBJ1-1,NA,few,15,CASSPSGALNTEAFF,TGTGCCAGCTCACCTTCAGGGGCCCTGAACACTGAAGCTTTCTTT
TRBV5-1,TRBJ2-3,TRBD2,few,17,CASSALLAGAATDTQYF,TGCGCCAGCAGCGCCCTGCTAGCGGGGGCGGCCACAGATACGCAGTATTTT
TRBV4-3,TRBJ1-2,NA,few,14,CASSLGHQSYGYTF,TGCGCCAGCAGCCTCGGACACCAAAGCTATGGCTACACCTTC
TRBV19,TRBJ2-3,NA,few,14,CASKGTFRTDTQYF,TGTGCCAGCAAAGGGACATTTAGAACAGATACGCAGTATTTT
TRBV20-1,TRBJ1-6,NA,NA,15,CSARETGENNSPLHF,TGCAGTGCTAGAGAAACCGGGGAGAATAATTCACCCCTCCACTTT
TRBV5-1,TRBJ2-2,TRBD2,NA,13,CASSPTSVGELFF,TGCGCCAGCAGCCCTACTAGCGTCGGGGAGCTGTTTTTT
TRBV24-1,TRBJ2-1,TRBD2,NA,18,CATSDALPGLAGVNEQFF,TGTGCCACCAGTGATGCACTCCCGGGACTAGCGGGAGTCAATGAGCAGTTCTTC
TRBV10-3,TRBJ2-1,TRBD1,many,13,CATRDRANNEQFF,TGTGCCACCCGGGACAGGGCAAACAATGAGCAGTTCTTC
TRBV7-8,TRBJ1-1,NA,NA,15,CASSLGPGMNTEAFF,TGTGCCAGCAGCTTAGGGCCGGGTATGAACACTGAAGCTTTCTTT
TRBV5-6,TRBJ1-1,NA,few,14,CASSFPGMNTEAFF,TGTGCCAGCAGCTTTCCGGGGATGAACACTGAAGCTTTCTTT
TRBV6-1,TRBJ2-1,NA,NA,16,CASSRFSTPRPNEQFF,TGTGCCAGCAGCCGCTTCTCAACTCCGAGGCCCAATGAGCAGTTCTTC
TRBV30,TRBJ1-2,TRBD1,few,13,CALARDSFYGYTF,TGTGCCTTAGCCCGGGACAGCTTCTATGGCTACACCTTC
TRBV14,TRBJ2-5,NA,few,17,CASSPYLGHQASETQYF,TGTGCCAGCAGCCCCTATCTAGGACACCAGGCATCGGAGACCCAGTACTTC
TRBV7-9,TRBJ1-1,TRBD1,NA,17,CASSLPGQGARYTEAFF,TGTGCCAGCAGCTTACCGGGACAGGGGGCAAGGTACACTGAAGCTTTCTTT
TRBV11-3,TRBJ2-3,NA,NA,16,CASSLGRQVSTDTQYF,TGTGCCAGCAGCTTAGGGCGACAAGTTAGCACAGATACGCAGTATTTT